This record looks at one T cell receptor beta chain sequence and its context. These data are taken from a study of T cell changes during pregnancy in multiple sclerosis. This CDR3 has 13 amino acids. Looked up from germline, CDR1 is SGHDT and CDR2 is YYEEEE. Trimming stripped 3 bases from V and 2 bases from J, with 6 bases between. Libraries were prepared by immunoSEQ multiplex PCR; TCRdb keeps only in-frame clonotypes and omits some of them. The sample carries tens of thousands of clones, 90% recorded once. The source is a female donor in good health, enrolled as a control in a pregnancy study. Here the sequenced sample was peripheral blood, taken in the first trimester of pregnancy. The chain employs TRBV5-6 and TRBJ2-1; unclear D gene. CDR3 protein: CASSSETYNEQFF. CDR3 in DNA: TGTGCCAGCAGCTCGGAGACCTACAATGAGCAGTTCTTC.